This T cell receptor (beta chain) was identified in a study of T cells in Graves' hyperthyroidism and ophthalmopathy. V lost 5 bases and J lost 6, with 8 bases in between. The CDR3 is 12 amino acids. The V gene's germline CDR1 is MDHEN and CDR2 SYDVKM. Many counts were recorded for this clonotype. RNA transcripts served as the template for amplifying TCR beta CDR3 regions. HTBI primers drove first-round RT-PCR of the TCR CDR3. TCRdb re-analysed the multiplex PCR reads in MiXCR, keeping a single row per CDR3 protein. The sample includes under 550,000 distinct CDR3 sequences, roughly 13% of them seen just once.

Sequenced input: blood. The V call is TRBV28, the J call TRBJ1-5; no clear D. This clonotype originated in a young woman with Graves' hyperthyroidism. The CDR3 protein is CASSDFSQPQHF. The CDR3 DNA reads TGTGCCAGCAGTGATTTCAGTCAGCCCCAGCATTTT.